Below are 29 T cell receptor beta chains sequenced from a single sample in a study of beta chain features in type 1 diabetes. Whole-study findings and limits: Significant though moderate, a shortening of TCRB CDR3s appeared in all four CD4+ subsets of Type 1 diabetes patients.

The authors reverse transcribed all of the isolated RNA, so sequencing captured expressed TCRB transcripts. The repertoire was sequenced with immunoSEQ multiplex PCR; TCRdb's copy has only in-frame clones and lacks some. The repertoire holds some 350,000 clones, with over 8.5% as singletons. Their cognate antigens are unknown. The material sequenced was central memory CD4+ T cells from blood. All receptors derive from a man aged 30-40 years with type 1 diabetes.

The chain employs TRBV30 and TRBJ1-6, with D perhaps matching TRBD1 (5 bases). V was cut by 5 bases and J by 9 bases, with 17 bases left in between. The CDR3 covers 14 residues. Germline loops: CDR1 GTSNPN, CDR2 SVGIG (reference sequence). In DNA form, the CDR3 reads TGTGCCTGGCAACGACCTCTTACAGGTTCACCCCTCCACTTT. Its translation: CAWQRPLTGSPLHF.

This clone was seen many times. The V and J genes are TRBV5-6 and TRBJ2-7; 8 bases align to TRBD2. This CDR3 has 13 amino acids. Germline loops: CDR1 SGHDT, CDR2 YYEEEE. Trimming at V came to 3 bases and at J to 3 bases, leaving 2 bases not matched to a gene. The CDR3, as DNA: TGTGCCAGCAGCTACCGGGAGGGCTACGAGCAGTACTTC. It is translated as CASSYREGYEQYF.

This CDR3 reads CASSDRDRGHTEAFF. The CDR3 DNA follows: TGTGCCAGCAGCGACCGGGACAGGGGGCACACTGAAGCTTTCTTT. The chain has TRBV11-2 and TRBJ1-1, with 12 positions matching TRBD1. The CDR3 covers 15 residues. J lost 3 bases, V lost 5 bases, and 4 bases had no gene match. Germline V gene data show CDR1 as SGHAT and CDR2 as FQNNGV.

This clone has at least ten counts. V usage is TRBV5-4 and J usage is TRBJ2-2; D might be TRBD1 (5 bases). Looked up from germline, CDR1 is SGHNT and CDR2 is YYREEE (reference sequence). Trimming removed 3 bases at V and 5 bases at J, with 17 bases between. The CDR3 totals 16 residues. This CDR3 reads CASSSSTTRVTGELFF. CDR3 in DNA: TGTGCCAGCAGCTCATCCACAACCAGGGTTACCGGGGAGCTGTTTTTT.

The V call is TRBV5-1, the J call TRBJ2-3; possibly TRBD2 for D (5 bases). Germline CDR1 SGHRS, CDR2 YFSETQ. The CDR3 runs 16 residues. Trimming pared 7 bases from V and 2 bases from J, leaving 20 bases between. The DNA for the CDR3 is TGCGCCAGCCTACCGGGGTGGAACGAAGACACAGATACGCAGTATTTT. This translates into CASLPGWNEDTDTQYF. Combining the CDR3 with reference TRBV5-1 and TRBJ2-3 gives the whole variable domain KAGVTQTPRYLIKTRGQQVTLSCSPISGHRSVSWYQQTPGQGLQFLFEYFSETQRNKGNFPGRFSGRQFSNSRSEMNVSTLELGDSALYLCASLPGWNEDTDTQYFGPGTRLTVL.

The chain links TRBV7-9 to TRBJ2-3, with no clear D. The CDR3 sequence is 15 residues long. Germline V gives CDR1 SEHNR, CDR2 FQNEAQ (reference sequence). V lost 1 base and J 0 bases, leaving 8 bases between the germline ends. The CDR3 region is CASSLGHRSTDTQYF. CDR3 DNA: TGTGCCAGCAGCTTAGGACATCGGAGCACAGATACGCAGTATTTT.

This clone was recorded a few times. The chain joins TRBV5-1 to TRBJ2-7; D possibly matches TRBD1 or TRBD2 (6 bases each). Trimming pared 3 bases from V and 2 bases from J, leaving 18 bases between. Germline V gene data show CDR1 as SGHRS and CDR2 as YFSETQ. The CDR3 loop spans 16 amino acids. CDR3 residues: CASSWGQGGRTYEQYF. The CDR3 bases are TGCGCCAGCAGCTGGGGGCAGGGAGGTCGGACCTACGAGCAGTACTTC.

The chain combines TRBV28 with TRBJ1-3; tentatively, D is TRBD1 (5 bases). V lost 6 bases and J lost 4, with 10 bases in between. CDR1 is MDHEN, CDR2 SYDVKM, per germline. The CDR3 has 13 residues. The DNA for the CDR3 is TGTGCCAGCAGAAGGTGGGGCGGAAACACCATATATTTT. Encoded protein: CASRRWGGNTIYF. The variable domain in full, completed from reference TRBV28 and TRBJ1-3, reads DVKVTQSSRYLVKRTGEKVFLECVQDMDHENMFWYRQDPGLGLRLIYFSYDVKMKEKGDIPEGYSVSREKKERFSLILESASTNQTSMYLCASRRWGGNTIYFGEGSWLTVV.

This clone showed up just a few times. The rearrangement uses TRBV19 and TRBJ1-2, with D perhaps matching TRBD1 (5 bases). Trimming took 1 base from V and 2 from J, leaving 17 bases between them. CDR1 and CDR2 (germline): LNHDA, SQIVND (reference sequence). The CDR3 runs to 17 residues. The CDR3 DNA reads as TGTGCCAGTAGTATAGCCGGGACGTCCGTAGTAAACTATGGCTACACCTTC. Amino acids: CASSIAGTSVVNYGYTF.

In nucleotides, the CDR3 is TGCGCCAGCAGCCAAGATTCAGGGAACTATGGCTACACCTTC. It translates to CASSQDSGNYGYTF. The V call is TRBV4-1, the J call TRBJ1-2; maybe TRBD1 (5 bases). Between the trimmed V and J ends, which lost 0 bases and 2 bases, there was a span of 7 bases. The CDR3 has 14 amino acids. Looked up from germline, CDR1 is MGHRA and CDR2 is YSYEKL.

This chain uses TRBV11-3 with TRBJ1-1, with D possibly being TRBD1 (5 bases). The CDR3 has 15 amino acids. Between the trimmed V and J ends, which lost 2 bases and 1 base, there was a span of 11 bases. Germline V gene lookup returns CDR1 SGHNT and CDR2 YENEEA. CDR3 nucleotide sequence: TGTGCCAGCAGCTTACAGGGTGCAAGGAACACTGAAGCTTTCTTT. Its protein product is CASSLQGARNTEAFF.

This clone was detected only a few times. The same CDR3 is also encoded by other DNA sequences in this sample. CDR3 region: CASSPGSNQPQHF. In DNA, the CDR3 is TGTGCCAGCTCACCGGGGAGCAATCAGCCCCAGCATTTT. This chain joins TRBV18 and TRBJ1-5; D is ambiguous. Germline-derived CDR1 and CDR2 are KGHSH and LQKENI. The ends were cut back, 3 bases at V and 1 base at J, with 4 bases in the middle. The length of the CDR3 is 13 residues.

The rearrangement links TRBV7-9 to TRBJ1-1, with 7 bases matching TRBD1. Germline trimming cut 7 bases from V and 3 bases from J; bases unmatched to any gene: 5. The germline V gene has CDR1 SEHNR and CDR2 FQNEAQ (reference sequence). This CDR3 is 13 amino acids long. The CDR3 region has the DNA TGTGCCAGCACCATGCAGGGGGACACTGAAGCTTTCTTT. Protein sequence: CASTMQGDTEAFF.

This clone was seen a few times. The chain employs TRBV2 and TRBJ2-6; no reliable D call. V was pared by 4 bases and J by 0 bases, with 10 bases between. The CDR3 consists of 16 residues. Germline V CDR1 and CDR2: SNHLY, FYNNEI. CDR3 nucleotide sequence: TGTGCCAGCAGTGTCGAAGGGCTCTCTGGGGCCAACGTCCTGACTTTC. Translation gives CASSVEGLSGANVLTF.

This clone was seen only a few times. The V gene is TRBV19, the J gene TRBJ2-2; a weak D match, TRBD2 (5 bases). The CDR3 runs to 16 residues. V was clipped by 5 bases and J by 5 bases, with 18 bases between them. Germline lookup yields CDR1 LNHDA and CDR2 SQIVND (reference sequence). The CDR3 reads CASSLPSSLGTGELFF. The CDR3 coding sequence is TGTGCCAGTAGTCTGCCTAGCTCCTTGGGGACCGGGGAGCTGTTTTTT.

This clone came up a few times. The chain combines TRBV19 with TRBJ1-1, with TRBD1 matching over 7 bases. This CDR3 has 17 amino acids. Germline V lookup: CDR1 LNHDA, CDR2 SQIVND (reference sequence). The ends lost 3 bases at V and 6 bases at J; junction bases unmatched: 16. The CDR3, as DNA: TGTGCCAGTAGTATCCTACTATCGACAGGGATGTTCGCTGAAGCTTTCTTT. Residues: CASSILLSTGMFAEAFF.

The table lists this clone with a few counts. The V call is TRBV6-5, the J call TRBJ1-2; D is unclear. Germline loops: CDR1 MNHEY, CDR2 SVGAGI. The V end lost 5 bases, the J end lost 4 bases, and 11 bases lay between the germline ends. The CDR3 runs to 13 residues. CDR3 DNA sequence: TGTGCCAGCAGTGTTGACGGCGGCTATGGCTACACCTTC. Encoded protein: CASSVDGGYGYTF.

This clone has only a few counts. The genes are TRBV6-5 and TRBJ2-5; no firm D call. V was trimmed by 0 bases and J by 2 bases, leaving 13 bases between them. CDR3 size: 16 residues. Germline V gives CDR1 MNHEY, CDR2 SVGAGI. CDR3 bases: TGTGCCAGCAGTTACTCGCAGGCGTTTTTTCAAGAGACCCAGTACTTC. Translation: CASSYSQAFFQETQYF.

There are a few counts of this clone. The chain joins TRBV27 to TRBJ1-4; D might be TRBD1 (5 bases). CDR3 length: 15 residues. Trimming cost V 7 bases and J 8 bases, with 20 bases left between them. CDR1 and CDR2 (germline): MNHEY, SMNVEV (reference sequence). In DNA, the CDR3 is TGTGCCAGCACCCAAACCGGGGGAGCGGGCGAAAAACTGTTTTTT. Its translation is CASTQTGGAGEKLFF.

The chain carries TRBV9 and TRBJ2-2; D is unresolved. This CDR3 region has 13 residues. CDR1 and CDR2 (germline): SGDLS, YYNGEE. Between the trimmed V and J ends, which lost 4 bases and 6 bases, there was a span of 10 bases. CDR3 loop: CASSLGSAGELFF. As DNA, the CDR3 is TGTGCCAGCAGCTTAGGGTCGGCCGGGGAGCTGTTTTTT.

The table lists this clone with a few counts. This chain links TRBV2 with TRBJ1-2, with D uncertain. The V gene lost 8 bases and the J gene lost 5 bases, with 15 bases spanning the gap. The germline V gene has CDR1 SNHLY and CDR2 FYNNEI. The CDR3 sequence is 13 residues long. The CDR3 is CASVGLPTYGYTF. The CDR3 bases are TGTGCCAGCGTCGGCCTACCCACATATGGCTACACCTTC. The full variable domain, rest sourced from reference TRBV2 and TRBJ1-2, is EPEVTQTPSHQVTQMGQEVILRCVPISNHLYFYWYRQILGQKVEFLVSFYNNEISEKSEIFDDQFSVERPDGSNFTLKIRSTKLEDSAMYFCASVGLPTYGYTFGSGTRLTVV.

This clone has only a few counts. V is TRBV5-1 and J is TRBJ2-6; no firm D call. V lost 4 bases and J lost 0, with 8 bases in between. This CDR3 region has 15 residues. Looked up from germline, CDR1 is SGHRS and CDR2 is YFSETQ. Written as DNA, the CDR3 is TGCGCCAGCAGCCCCAGACCCTCTGGGGCCAACGTCCTGACTTTC. Its protein is CASSPRPSGANVLTF.

This clone showed up just a few times. Other DNA sequences of this sample code for an identical CDR3. The chain combines TRBV27 with TRBJ2-5; 11 nucleotides agree with TRBD2. The CDR3 is 15 residues long. Germline loops: CDR1 MNHEY, CDR2 SMNVEV (reference sequence). V trimming: 4 bases; J trimming: 1 base; junction bases outside the gene matches: 2. CDR3 nucleotides: TGTGCCAGCAGTTCCGGACTAGCGGGCCAAGAGACCCAGTACTTC. Translated: CASSSGLAGQETQYF.

This clone occurred a few times. The chain has TRBV30 and TRBJ2-6; a weak D match, TRBD1 (5 bases). Germline values: CDR1 GTSNPN, CDR2 SVGIG (reference sequence). The CDR3 runs 14 residues. The DNA of the CDR3 is TGTGCAACTGGAGTAGGGGCTGGGGCCAACGTCCTGACTTTC. Amino acid sequence: CATGVGAGANVLTF.

The chain employs TRBV9 and TRBJ1-2; D is perhaps TRBD1 (6 bases). Trimming left V 4 bases short and J 5 bases short, with 15 bases between. CDR3 length equals 14 residues. Germline V CDR1 and CDR2: SGDLS, YYNGEE. CDR3 residues: CASSSQTGTYGYTF. In DNA form, the CDR3 reads TGTGCCAGCAGCTCACAGACCGGGACATATGGCTACACCTTC. The full variable domain, in which reference TRBV9 and TRBJ1-2 provide the parts outside the CDR3, is DSGVTQTPKHLITATGQRVTLRCSPRSGDLSVYWYQQSLDQGLQFLIQYYNGEERAKGNILERFSAQQFPDLHSELNLSSLELGDSALYFCASSSQTGTYGYTFGSGTRLTVV.

This sequence joins TRBV18 and TRBJ2-1; 15 bases are a match to TRBD2. The germline gives CDR1 KGHSH, CDR2 LQKENI. J lost 1 base, V lost 1 base, and 8 bases had no gene match. The CDR3 extends over 20 amino acids. CDR3: CASSPLPGLAGGGSYNEQFF. The CDR3 DNA follows: TGTGCCAGCTCACCACTCCCGGGACTAGCGGGAGGAGGGTCCTACAATGAGCAGTTCTTC. Combining the CDR3 with reference TRBV18 and TRBJ2-1 gives the whole variable domain NAGVMQNPRHLVRRRGQEARLRCSPMKGHSHVYWYRQLPEEGLKFMVYLQKENIIDESGMPKERFSAEFPKEGPSILRIQQVVRGDSAAYFCASSPLPGLAGGGSYNEQFFGPGTRLTVL.

The chain uses TRBV7-9 and TRBJ2-7, with a tentative D call TRBD1 (6 bases). V was trimmed by 11 bases and J by 0 bases, leaving 14 bases between them. The CDR3 sequence is 13 residues long. The germline V gene encodes CDR1 SEHNR and CDR2 FQNEAQ (reference sequence). CDR3 in DNA: TGTGCCGAATCGAAGGGGGACTCCTACGAGCAGTACTTC. It yields the protein CAESKGDSYEQYF.

This CDR3 is CASRQDRDTGELFF. In DNA form, the CDR3 reads TGTGCCAGCAGACAGGACAGGGACACCGGGGAGCTGTTTTTT. V and J are TRBV11-3 and TRBJ2-2; TRBD1 matches 8 bases. Germline CDR1 and CDR2: SGHNT and YENEEA. The CDR3 sequence is 14 residues long. V shed 6 bases and J 3 bases; nucleotides not matched to a gene: 3.

The gene calls are TRBV5-4 and TRBJ2-7; D perhaps matches TRBD1 (5 bases). Germline V gives CDR1 SGHNT, CDR2 YYREEE (reference sequence). The V end lost 4 bases, the J end lost 1 base, and 9 bases lay between the germline ends. The CDR3 runs to 13 residues. The DNA for the CDR3 is TGTGCCAGCAGCCAACAGGTTTCCTACGAGCAGTACTTC. Protein: CASSQQVSYEQYF. Variable domain in full (rest from reference TRBV5-4 and TRBJ2-7): ETGVTQSPTHLIKTRGQQVTLRCSSQSGHNTVSWYQQALGQGPQFIFQYYREEENGRGNFPPRFSGLQFPNYSSELNVNALELDDSALYLCASSQQVSYEQYFGPGTRLTVT.